Listed here is a single T cell receptor beta chain. Germline V lookup: CDR1 MDHEN, CDR2 SYDVKM. CDR3 size: 16 residues. The junction had 13 bases not matched to a gene; V was cut back by 5 bases and J by 6 bases. Assay used: immunoSEQ multiplex PCR; TCRdb lists only in-frame clones, some missing. The profile shows 40,000 or so clones, 70% to 90% of them singletons. Treatment specified: randomized to nivolumab then ipilimumab (arm A) or the reverse (arm B). No patient had prior DNA-damaging chemotherapy. Sorted cells were live CD3+CD8+, lacking CD19 and CD56, from PBMCs. The source of the sample is a study of sequential checkpoint blockade in melanoma. About the study: First-line arms were nivolumab then ipilimumab, or the reverse, randomized 1:1.

V gene TRBV28 combines with J gene TRBJ2-1; 7 bases line up with TRBD2. The clonotype originates from a human donor with melanoma. The sequencing here drew on CD8+ T cells sorted from blood (inferred from file names), taken from a patient given nivolumab and ipilimumab in sequence. The CDR3 coding sequence is TGTGCCAGCAGTCTTCGAGAAAAGCGGGATTTCAATGAGCAGTTCTTC. Its translation: CASSLREKRDFNEQFF.